These T cell receptor beta chains were read from a single sample in a study of shared clonotypes between healthy human individuals. Here immunoSEQ multiplex PCR was the method, and the copy in TCRdb shows in-frame clones only, minus some. The sample yields 550,000 to 600,000 clones, roughly 72% seen once. Sequencing input: PBMCs. The origin of the receptors is a middle-aged woman in good health. Some clones in this sample may be carry-over from other donors' samples. The CDR3 runs from the conserved cysteine through the conserved F or W. The D gene is left open where the match is weak. The listing skips clone size in some rows; elsewhere it reads once, few, many or a size class.

size: once; J: TRBJ2-3; D: -; V: TRBV4-2; CDR3: CASSINRDPRTDTQYF; DNA: TGTGCCAGCAGCATAAACCGGGACCCAAGGACAGATACGCAGTATTTT
size: few; J: TRBJ2-7; D: TRBD1; V: TRBV5-1; CDR3: CASSTDTGTGAYEQYF; DNA: TGCGCCAGCAGCACTGATACCGGGACAGGAGCTTACGAGCAGTACTTC
size: -; J: TRBJ2-2; D: -; V: TRBV7-3; CDR3: CASSWTASNTGELFF; DNA: TGTGCCAGCAGCTGGACAGCCTCTAACACCGGGGAGCTGTTTTTT
size: once; J: TRBJ2-5; D: TRBD1; V: TRBV18; CDR3: CASSPTDRLQETQYF; DNA: TGTGCCAGCTCACCCACGGACAGGCTCCAAGAGACCCAGTACTTC
size: few; J: TRBJ1-5; D: -; V: TRBV7-2; CDR3: CASSLGPKPQHF; DNA: TGTGCCAGCAGCTTAGGGCCGAAGCCCCAGCATTTT
size: -; J: TRBJ2-1; D: -; V: TRBV29-1; CDR3: CSVLYNEQFF; DNA: TGCAGCGTTTTGTACAATGAGCAGTTCTTC
size: -; J: TRBJ1-1; D: TRBD1; V: TRBV2; CDR3: CASSVDRGRISEAFF; DNA: TGTGCCAGCAGTGTGGACAGGGGGCGTATCTCTGAAGCTTTCTTT
size: -; J: TRBJ1-4; D: -; V: TRBV18; CDR3: CASSPTGFEKLFF; DNA: TGTGCCAGCTCACCAACAGGTTTTGAAAAACTGTTTTTT
size: -; J: TRBJ2-3; D: -; V: TRBV2; CDR3: CASSAPDREADTQYF; DNA: TGTGCCAGCAGTGCCCCCGACCGGGAAGCAGATACGCAGTATTTT
size: -; J: TRBJ1-2; D: -; V: TRBV14; CDR3: CASSQFGNQNYGYTF; DNA: TGTGCCAGCAGCCAATTCGGGAACCAGAACTATGGCTACACCTTC
size: -; J: TRBJ1-5; D: -; V: TRBV14; CDR3: CASSQAGGFQPQHF; DNA: TGTGCCAGCAGCCAAGCAGGAGGGTTTCAGCCCCAGCATTTT
size: -; J: TRBJ2-7; D: -; V: TRBV19; CDR3: CASSSEREQYF; DNA: TGTGCCAGTAGTTCGGAACGCGAGCAGTACTTC
size: -; J: TRBJ2-1; D: TRBD2; V: TRBV7-9; CDR3: CASSSGLAGVSEQFF; DNA: TGTGCCAGCAGCTCTGGACTAGCGGGAGTATCAGAGCAGTTCTTC
size: -; J: TRBJ2-3; D: -; V: TRBV18; CDR3: CASSPIIATSRATDTQYF; DNA: TGTGCCAGCTCACCAATCATTGCGACCAGCAGGGCCACAGATACGCAGTATTTT
size: -; J: TRBJ2-7; D: TRBD1; V: TRBV2; CDR3: CASGSGTATYEQYF; DNA: TGTGCCAGCGGGTCCGGGACAGCAACCTACGAGCAGTACTTC
size: -; J: TRBJ2-7; D: -; V: TRBV30; CDR3: CAWSTGQEEQYF; DNA: TGTGCCTGGAGCACAGGGCAAGAAGAGCAGTACTTC
size: -; J: TRBJ2-1; D: -; V: TRBV6-6; CDR3: CASKSRDGTYNEQFF; DNA: TGTGCCAGCAAATCTCGGGACGGGACCTACAATGAGCAGTTCTTC
size: once; J: TRBJ2-1; D: -; V: TRBV7-9; CDR3: CASSLEEVAVISYNEQFF; DNA: TGTGCCAGCAGCTTAGAGGAGGTGGCGGTGATCTCCTACAATGAGCAGTTCTTC
size: -; J: TRBJ2-7; D: TRBD2; V: TRBV28; CDR3: CASSLTGGRSYEQYF; DNA: TGTGCCAGCAGTTTAACGGGGGGGAGGTCCTACGAGCAGTACTTC
size: many; J: TRBJ2-1; D: TRBD1; V: TRBV5-1; CDR3: CASSLVTGGFEQFF; DNA: TGCGCCAGCAGCTTGGTGACAGGGGGCTTTGAGCAGTTCTTC
size: -; J: TRBJ2-7; D: -; V: TRBV27; CDR3: CASSLGGPPDYEQYF; DNA: TGTGCCAGCAGTTTAGGGGGGCCCCCCGACTACGAGCAGTACTTC
size: -; J: TRBJ2-6; D: -; V: TRBV6-1; CDR3: CASSEAYRDPGANVLTF; DNA: TGTGCCAGCAGTGAAGCCTACAGGGATCCGGGGGCCAACGTCCTGACTTTC
size: -; J: TRBJ1-2; D: -; V: TRBV6-5; CDR3: CASSRTAARGYTF; DNA: TGTGCCAGCAGCCGGACCGCGGCAAGGGGCTACACCTTC
size: -; J: TRBJ2-1; D: -; V: TRBV7-3; CDR3: CASSSGTGREQFF; DNA: TGTGCCAGCAGCTCCGGGACGGGACGGGAGCAGTTCTTC
size: -; J: TRBJ2-1; D: -; V: TRBV6-6; CDR3: CASKRGVGDNEQFF; DNA: TGTGCCAGCAAAAGGGGAGTTGGGGACAATGAGCAGTTCTTC
size: -; J: TRBJ2-3; D: -; V: TRBV4-1; CDR3: CASSQVPGPDTQYF; DNA: TGCGCCAGCAGCCAAGTCCCAGGGCCCGATACGCAGTATTTT
size: -; J: TRBJ1-3; D: -; V: TRBV5-1; CDR3: CASSLGPGSGNTIYF; DNA: TGCGCCAGCAGCTTGGGTCCAGGGTCTGGAAACACCATATATTTT
size: -; J: TRBJ2-5; D: -; V: TRBV9; CDR3: CASSVGAQYF; DNA: TGTGCCAGCAGCGTAGGAGCCCAGTACTTC